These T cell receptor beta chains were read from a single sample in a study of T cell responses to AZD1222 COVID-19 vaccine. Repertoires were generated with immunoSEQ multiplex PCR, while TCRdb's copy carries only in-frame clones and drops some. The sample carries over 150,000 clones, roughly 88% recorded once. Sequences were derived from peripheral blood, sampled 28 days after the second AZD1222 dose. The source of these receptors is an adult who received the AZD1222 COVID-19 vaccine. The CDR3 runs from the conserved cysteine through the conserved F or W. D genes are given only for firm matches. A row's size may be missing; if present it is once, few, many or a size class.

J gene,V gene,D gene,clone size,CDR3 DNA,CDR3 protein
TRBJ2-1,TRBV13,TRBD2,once,TGTGCCAGCGGACTAGCGGGGGGGAATTACAATGAGCAGTTCTTC,CASGLAGGNYNEQFF
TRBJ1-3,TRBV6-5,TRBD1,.,TGTGCCAGCACCTCGACAGGGGCAAACACCATATATTTT,CASTSTGANTIYF
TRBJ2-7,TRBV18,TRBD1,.,TGTGCCAGCTCACCGCGGACAGGCGAGCAGTACTTC,CASSPRTGEQYF
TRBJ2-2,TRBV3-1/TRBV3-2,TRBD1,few,TGTGCCAGCAGCCAGGGACAGGGGAACACCGGGGAGCTGTTTTTT,CASSQGQGNTGELFF
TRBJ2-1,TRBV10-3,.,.,TGTGCCATCAGGACCGTCGGGGTCAATGAGCAGTTCTTC,CAIRTVGVNEQFF
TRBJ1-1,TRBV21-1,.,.,TGTGCCAGCAGCCCCCCCTCAAGGGAGGGGCCCAACACTGAAGCTTTCTTT,CASSPPSREGPNTEAFF
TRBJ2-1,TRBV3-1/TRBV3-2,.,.,TGTGCCAGCAGCCCGTCGGCGGGTGAGCAGTTCTTC,CASSPSAGEQFF
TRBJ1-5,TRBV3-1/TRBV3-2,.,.,TGTGCCAGCAGCCAAGAACGGGCAGGGGAGCGTCAGCCCCAGCATTTT,CASSQERAGERQPQHF
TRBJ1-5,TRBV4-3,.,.,TGCGCCAGCAGCCAAGATAGGGGCAGGTATCAGCCCCAGCATTTT,CASSQDRGRYQPQHF
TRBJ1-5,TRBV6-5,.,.,TGTGCCAGCAGCCGAACAGGGAATCAGCCCCAGCATTTT,CASSRTGNQPQHF
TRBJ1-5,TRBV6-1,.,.,TGTGCCAGCAGTGAATCCGGGGTCCTCAATCAGCCCCAGCATTTT,CASSESGVLNQPQHF
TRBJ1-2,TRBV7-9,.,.,TGTGCCAGCACCCCAAACGAGGCCTATGGCTACACCTTC,CASTPNEAYGYTF
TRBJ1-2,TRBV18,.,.,TGTGCCAGCTCACCAGATCCGGGGCCCTATGGCTACACCTTC,CASSPDPGPYGYTF
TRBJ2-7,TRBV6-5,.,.,TGTGCCAGCAGTTACTCGTGGAGGGCTAACTACGAGCAGTACTTC,CASSYSWRANYEQYF
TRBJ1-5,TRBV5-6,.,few,TGTGCCAGCAGCTTAAGTTGGAATCAGCCCCAGCATTTT,CASSLSWNQPQHF
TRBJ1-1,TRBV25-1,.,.,TGTGCCAGCAGTTATTCTCAGAACACTGAAGCTTTCTTT,CASSYSQNTEAFF
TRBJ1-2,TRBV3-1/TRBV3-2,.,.,TGTGCCAGCGAGGGTTTCTATGGCTACACCTTC,CASEGFYGYTF
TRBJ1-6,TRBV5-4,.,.,TGTGCCAGCAGCTTGGGCAGCTCCTATAATTCACCCCTCCACTTT,CASSLGSSYNSPLHF
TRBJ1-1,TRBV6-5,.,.,TGTGCCAGCAGGAGGGTGGGGCAGGTACCTGAAGCTTTCTTT,CASRRVGQVPEAFF
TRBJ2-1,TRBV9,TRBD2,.,TGTGCCAGCAGCGTAGCTAGCGGGGTTTACAATGAGCAGTTCTTC,CASSVASGVYNEQFF
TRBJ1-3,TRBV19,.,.,TGTGCCAGTAGTATAGATATTTCAGCTGGAAACACCATATATTTT,CASSIDISAGNTIYF
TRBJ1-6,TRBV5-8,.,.,TGTGCCAGCAGCGAACAGGGTTTATTGACCTATAATTCACCCCTCCACTTT,CASSEQGLLTYNSPLHF
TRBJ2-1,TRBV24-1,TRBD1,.,TGTGCCACCAGTGGGACGCCGGGACAGAGCTCCTACAATGAGCAGTTCTTC,CATSGTPGQSSYNEQFF
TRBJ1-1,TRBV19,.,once,TGTGCCAGTATGGGGGTGACGGTAGAAGCTTTCTTT,CASMGVTVEAFF
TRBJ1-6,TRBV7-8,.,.,TGTGCCAGCAGCTTAAATCAGGAGTCACCCCTCCACTTT,CASSLNQESPLHF
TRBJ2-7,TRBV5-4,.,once,TGTGCCAGCAGTCTAGGGGGGCCTATCTACGAGCAGTACTTC,CASSLGGPIYEQYF
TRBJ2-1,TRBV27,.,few,TGTGCCAGCAGGGACCGGGACACGGGGTACAATGAGCAGTTCTTC,CASRDRDTGYNEQFF
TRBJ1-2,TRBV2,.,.,TGTGCCAGCAGTCCCACAGGTCTGGGCTACACCTTC,CASSPTGLGYTF
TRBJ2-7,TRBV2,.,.,TGTGCCAGCAGGGAGCAGGGACTCTCCTACGAGCAGTACTTC,CASREQGLSYEQYF
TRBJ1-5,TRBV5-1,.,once,TGCGCCAGCAGCTGGGGGGGTGGCGGCTTGGAGCCCCAGCATTTT,CASSWGGGGLEPQHF
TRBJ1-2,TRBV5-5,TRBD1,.,TGTGCCAGCAGCTTGCGGTTGTTCCAGGGGGGCTATGGCTACACCTTC,CASSLRLFQGGYGYTF
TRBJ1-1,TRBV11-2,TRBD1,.,TGTGCCAGCAGCTTAGACCGGGACAGGGGGACCACTGAAGCTTTCTTT,CASSLDRDRGTTEAFF
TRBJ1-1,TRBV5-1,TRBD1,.,TGCGCCAGCAGCCCGCGGGACAGCAACACTGAAGCTTTCTTT,CASSPRDSNTEAFF
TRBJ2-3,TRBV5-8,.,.,TGTGCCAGCAGCTTGGCACTAGCTACAGATACGCAGTATTTT,CASSLALATDTQYF
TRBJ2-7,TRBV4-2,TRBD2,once,TGTGCCAGCAGCCAAGATAGCGGGAGGGGAGGGGACGAGCAGTACTTC,CASSQDSGRGGDEQYF
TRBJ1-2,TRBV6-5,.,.,TGTGCCAGCTCGGGCTCGAGGAATTATGGCTACACCTTC,CASSGSRNYGYTF
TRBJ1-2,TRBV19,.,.,TGTGCCAGTAGTGGACCGGGACTGAACTATGGCTACACCTTC,CASSGPGLNYGYTF
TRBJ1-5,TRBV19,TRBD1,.,TGTGCCAGTAGTAAGGACAGGGTGGTAGTCTATCAGCCCCAGCATTTT,CASSKDRVVVYQPQHF
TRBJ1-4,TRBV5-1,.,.,TGCGCCAGCAGCGAGGGACGGCTCGCAACTAATGAAAAACTGTTTTTT,CASSEGRLATNEKLFF
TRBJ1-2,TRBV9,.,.,TGTGCCAGCAGCCCCTCGAAGGGCGGCTACACCTTC,CASSPSKGGYTF
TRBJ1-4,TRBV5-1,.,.,TGCGCCAGCAGCTTCAGTGCAACTAATGAAAAACTGTTTTTT,CASSFSATNEKLFF
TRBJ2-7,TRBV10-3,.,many,TGTGCCATCACCGCCCGATGGGCGACCTACGAGCAGTACTTC,CAITARWATYEQYF
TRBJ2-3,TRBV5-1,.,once,TGCGCCAGCAGCCTTGGGGACGGCGGGAGCACAGATACGCAGTATTTT,CASSLGDGGSTDTQYF
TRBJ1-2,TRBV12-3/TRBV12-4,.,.,TGTGCCAGCACCCGCCTCGCCCTGGGCTACACCTTC,CASTRLALGYTF
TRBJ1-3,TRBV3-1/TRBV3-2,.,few,TGTGCCAGCAGCCAAGGCCTCGGGTATAACACCATATATTTT,CASSQGLGYNTIYF
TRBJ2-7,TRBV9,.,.,TGTGCCAGCAGCAACTTAGAGGGGAGCCCCTACGAGCAGTACTTC,CASSNLEGSPYEQYF
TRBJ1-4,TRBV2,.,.,TGTGCCAGCAGTGGAGGAGGAGGGGAGGGTGAAAAACTGTTTTTT,CASSGGGGEGEKLFF
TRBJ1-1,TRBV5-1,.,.,TGCGCCAGCAGCCCTACCCCGGGGGAGGGATTTAACACTGAAGCTTTCTTT,CASSPTPGEGFNTEAFF
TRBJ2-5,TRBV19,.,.,TGTGCCAGTAGTATAGCTACGGTAGCTGGGGCCCAGTACTTC,CASSIATVAGAQYF
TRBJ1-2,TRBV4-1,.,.,TGCGCCAGCAGCCAAGCTTCAGGGTATGGCTACACCTTC,CASSQASGYGYTF
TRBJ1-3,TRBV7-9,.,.,TGTGCCAGCAGTACAGGGTTAACCAAGGGGCCCTCTGGAAACACCATATATTTT,CASSTGLTKGPSGNTIYF
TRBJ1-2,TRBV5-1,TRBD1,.,TGCGCCAGCAGCAAAAATCCGGGACAGGACCTCTATGGCTACACCTTC,CASSKNPGQDLYGYTF
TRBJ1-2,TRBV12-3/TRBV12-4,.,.,TGTGCCAGCAGCCCGCTTAGTGGCTACACCTTC,CASSPLSGYTF
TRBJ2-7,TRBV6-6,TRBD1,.,TGTGCCAGCAGGGGGACAGGGCTCGGAGGATACGAGCAGTACTTC,CASRGTGLGGYEQYF